This entry concerns a single T cell receptor beta chain. Its antigen target is currently unknown. The sample belongs to a study of T cells in severe cutaneous drug reactions (dated by TCRdb to about 2019). Background on the whole study: Recruitment took place between the early 2010s and the late 2010s, drawing patients from Taiwan, Thailand and a European registry network. Only patients with a probable or definite SJS/TEN or DRESS diagnosis by RegiSCAR criteria were enrolled. Assignment of the culprit drug relied on both the Naranjo algorithm and the ALDEN drug causality algorithm. Biological samples, such as blister fluids/cells and PBMC, were collected from patients during the acute or recovery stage. The study combined bulk TCR sequencing with single-cell sequencing, quantitative PCR validation, functional assays and transgenic mouse experiments. To build the libraries, iRepertoire multiplex PCR was used, and the authors pointed to a comparison in which iRepertoire and 5' RACE methods, with or without UMI, captured abundant clonotypes similarly.

General study outcomes and caveats: Whether the public TCR generalizes to SJS/TEN caused by other drugs was noted by the authors as still needing further study. A public TCRbeta CDR3, present at a mean of around 15% in all seven CBZ-SJS/TEN blister samples, was undetectable or scarce in PBMC from tolerant controls and healthy donors.

Library preparation used the iRepertoire multiplex PCR system with TCR subtype-specific primers for both bulk and single-cell sequencing. Bulk TCR beta libraries were generated by multiplex PCR with primers targeting V, D and J gene regions. Roughly 95-500 ng of RNA per sample served as input for bulk TCR library preparation. An Illumina MiSeq was used to sequence bulk TCR beta amplicons. The paper's data handling went like this. Sample misassignments and low-quality sequencing reads were removed through quality control steps. The CDR3 was defined as the amino acids lying between the Y[YFLI]C motif of the V gene and the [FW]GXGT motif of the J segment. The IMGT database served as the reference for assigning TRBV and TRBJ genes and CDR3 clonotypes. For each sample, TRBV expression was normalized against the mean for the same gene in PBMC from approximately 44 healthy donors. TCRdb reprocessed the reads, and each CDR3 protein sequence is entered once, without DNA. Here the V and J calls rest on TCRdb's processing, not on the authors' analysis. The sample's table lists a count of 9,500 to 13,000 distinct CDR3 sequences. The ten largest clones capture 21% of the sample.

Sequencing was performed on donors who were patients with carbamazepine-induced Stevens-Johnson syndrome or toxic epidermal necrolysis (CBZ-SJS/TEN). Patients with drug-induced severe cutaneous adverse reactions had T cell receptor repertoires profiled by next-generation sequencing to look for drug-specific clonotypes. RNA was isolated from either blister cells of skin lesions or peripheral blood mononuclear cells. This clonotype was sampled from a human donor with Stevens-Johnson syndrome, a severe cutaneous drug reaction. Sequencing was performed on cells from a skin blister. The cell subset or site label, as the study defines it: unsorted cells from skin lesion blisters.

The CDR3 loop reads CSANKGESHTEAFF. The rearranged chain carries TRBV20-1 and TRBJ1-1. The CDR3, from cysteine to phenylalanine, totals 14 residues. DNA is not recorded here. Reading the germline V gene (reference sequence) gives CDR1 DFQATT and CDR2 SNEGSKA.